The clone carrying this T cell receptor (beta chain) is medium-sized by frequency. The sequenced fragment ends 3 residues before the CDR3 boundary, so the rest is inferred from the germline J gene. Measured with immunoSEQ multiplex PCR; TCRdb has only the in-frame clones, and not every one. This sample's clone table lists about 23,000 clones. V trimming: 5 bases; J trimming: 2 bases; junction bases outside the gene matches: 15. This CDR3 is 17 amino acids long. The V gene's germline CDR1 is DFQATT and CDR2 SNEGSKA (reference sequence). The nonmyeloablative bone marrow transplants came from related graft donors, with transient mixed chimerism. The source of the sample is a study of Tregs in tolerant kidney transplant recipients.

The rearrangement joins TRBV20-1 to TRBJ2-7, with 10 nucleotides matching TRBD2. Sequenced here: CD4+ T cells from blood (PBMCs), sampled 6 months after the transplant. This clonotype was obtained from a human patient who received a combined kidney and bone marrow transplant. Some T cells may have come from the graft donor. CDR3 sequence reads: CSAPLPLGTSDPYEQYF. The CDR3 bases that were read are TGCAGTGCTCCATTACCTCTGGGGACTAGCGATCCCTACGAG.